This record concerns one TCR beta chain sequence. Other DNA sequences within the sample encode an identical CDR3. This entry is derived from a study of blood T cell repertoires in COVID-19. In the study overall: T cells, B-cell-depleted T cells, or PBMCs supplied cDNA or gDNA.

From germline, CDR1 is LNHDA and CDR2 SQIVND (reference sequence). This CDR3 has 14 residues. V gave up 3 bases and J gave up 3 bases, with 9 bases separating them. As processed by the authors: Amplified reference gene primers provided the basis for estimating nucleated cell counts. TCRdb's copy holds only in-frame clones and misses some; the assay was immunoSEQ multiplex PCR. That table furnishes V, J and clone size, whereas the DNA furnished D and trimming. The profile shows around 300,000 clones, roughly 89% of them singletons. J is TRBJ1-5 and V is TRBV19, with a possible D match to TRBD1 (6 bases). Specimen: peripheral blood. This TCR was sampled from a woman between 35 and 50 years old with COVID-19, enrolled during active disease. The CDR3, as DNA: TGTGCCAGTAGTATCGACAGGAACAATCAGCCCCAGCATTTT. Translated, it gives CASSIDRNNQPQHF.